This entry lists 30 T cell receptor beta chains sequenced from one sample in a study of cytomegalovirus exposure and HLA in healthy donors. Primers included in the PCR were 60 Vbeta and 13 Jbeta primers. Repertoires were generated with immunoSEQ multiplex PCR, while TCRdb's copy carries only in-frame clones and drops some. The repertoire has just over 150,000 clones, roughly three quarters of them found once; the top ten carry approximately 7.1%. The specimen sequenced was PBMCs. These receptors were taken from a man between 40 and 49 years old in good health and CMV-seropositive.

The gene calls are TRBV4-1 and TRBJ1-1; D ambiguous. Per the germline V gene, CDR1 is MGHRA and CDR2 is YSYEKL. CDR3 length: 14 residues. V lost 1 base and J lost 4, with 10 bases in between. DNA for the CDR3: TGCGCCAGCAGCCAAGTGCGGGTGGCCACTGAAGCTTTCTTT. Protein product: CASSQVRVATEAFF.

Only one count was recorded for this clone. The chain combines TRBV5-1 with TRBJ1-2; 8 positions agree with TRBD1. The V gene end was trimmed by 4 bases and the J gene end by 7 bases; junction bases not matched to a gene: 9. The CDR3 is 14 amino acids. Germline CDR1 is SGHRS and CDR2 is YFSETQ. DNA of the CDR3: TGCGCCAGCAGCCCACCAGCCAGGGGGCGTGGCTACACCTTC. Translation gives CASSPPARGRGYTF.

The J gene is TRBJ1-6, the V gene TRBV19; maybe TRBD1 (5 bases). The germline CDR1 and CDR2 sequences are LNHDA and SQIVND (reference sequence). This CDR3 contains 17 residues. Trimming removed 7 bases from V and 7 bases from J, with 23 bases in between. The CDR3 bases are TGTGCCAGTAAAACTGACGGCCCCGGCGGGGGGAATTCACCCCTCCACTTT. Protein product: CASKTDGPGGGNSPLHF. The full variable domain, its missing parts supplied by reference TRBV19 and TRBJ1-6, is DGGITQSPKYLFRKEGQNVTLSCEQNLNHDAMYWYRQDPGQGLRLIYYSQIVNDFQKGDIAEGYSVSREKKESFPLTVTSAQKNPTAFYLCASKTDGPGGGNSPLHFGNGTRLTVT.

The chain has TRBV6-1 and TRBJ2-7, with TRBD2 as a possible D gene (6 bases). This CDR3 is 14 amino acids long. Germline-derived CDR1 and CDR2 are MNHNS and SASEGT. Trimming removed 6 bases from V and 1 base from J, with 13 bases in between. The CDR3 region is CASRRDGISYEQYF. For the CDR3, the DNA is TGTGCCAGCAGGCGGGACGGGATATCCTACGAGCAGTACTTC.

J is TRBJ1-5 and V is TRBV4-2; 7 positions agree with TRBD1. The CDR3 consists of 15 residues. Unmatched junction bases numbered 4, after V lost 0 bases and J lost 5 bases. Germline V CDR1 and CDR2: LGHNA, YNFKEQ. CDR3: CASSQETGRYQPQHF. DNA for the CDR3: TGTGCCAGCAGCCAAGAGACAGGGAGGTATCAGCCCCAGCATTTT.

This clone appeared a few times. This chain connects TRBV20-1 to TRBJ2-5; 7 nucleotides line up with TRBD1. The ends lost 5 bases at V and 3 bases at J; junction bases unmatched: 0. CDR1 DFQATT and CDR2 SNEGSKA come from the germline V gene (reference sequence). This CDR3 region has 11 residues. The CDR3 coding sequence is TGCAGTGCTGACAGGGAAGAGACCCAGTACTTC. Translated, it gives CSADREETQYF.

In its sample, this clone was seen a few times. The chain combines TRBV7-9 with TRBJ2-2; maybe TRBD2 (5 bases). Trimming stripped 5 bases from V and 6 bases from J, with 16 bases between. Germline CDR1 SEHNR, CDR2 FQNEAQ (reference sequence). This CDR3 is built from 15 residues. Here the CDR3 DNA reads TGTGCCAGCAGCCGGGGTAACGGGGTCGCCGGGGAGCTGTTTTTT. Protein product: CASSRGNGVAGELFF.

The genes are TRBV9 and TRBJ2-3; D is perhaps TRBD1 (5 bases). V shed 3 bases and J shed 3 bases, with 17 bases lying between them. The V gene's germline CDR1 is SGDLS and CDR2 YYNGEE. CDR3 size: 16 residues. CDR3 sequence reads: CASSAKRVGATDTQYF. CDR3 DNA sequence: TGTGCCAGCAGCGCAAAAAGGGTTGGGGCGACAGATACGCAGTATTTT.

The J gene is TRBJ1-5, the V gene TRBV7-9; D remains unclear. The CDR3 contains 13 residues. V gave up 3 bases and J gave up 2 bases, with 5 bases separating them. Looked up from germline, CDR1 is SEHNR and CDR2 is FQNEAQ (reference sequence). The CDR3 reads CASSLARNQPQHF. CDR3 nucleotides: TGTGCCAGCAGCTTGGCCCGCAATCAGCCCCAGCATTTT.

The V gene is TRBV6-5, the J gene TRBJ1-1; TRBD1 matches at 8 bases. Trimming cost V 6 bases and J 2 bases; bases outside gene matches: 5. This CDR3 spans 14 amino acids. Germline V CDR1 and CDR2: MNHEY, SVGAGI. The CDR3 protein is CASRPDRGNTEAFF. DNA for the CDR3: TGTGCCAGCAGACCCGACAGGGGAAACACTGAAGCTTTCTTT.

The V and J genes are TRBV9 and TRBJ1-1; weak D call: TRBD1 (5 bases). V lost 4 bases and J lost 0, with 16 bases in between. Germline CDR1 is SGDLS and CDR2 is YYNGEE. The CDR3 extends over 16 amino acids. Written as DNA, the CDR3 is TGTGCCAGCAGCCCTCGAGTTGGGGCAATGAACACTGAAGCTTTCTTT. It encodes CASSPRVGAMNTEAFF. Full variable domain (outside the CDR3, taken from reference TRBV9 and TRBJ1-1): DSGVTQTPKHLITATGQRVTLRCSPRSGDLSVYWYQQSLDQGLQFLIQYYNGEERAKGNILERFSAQQFPDLHSELNLSSLELGDSALYFCASSPRVGAMNTEAFFGQGTRLTVV.

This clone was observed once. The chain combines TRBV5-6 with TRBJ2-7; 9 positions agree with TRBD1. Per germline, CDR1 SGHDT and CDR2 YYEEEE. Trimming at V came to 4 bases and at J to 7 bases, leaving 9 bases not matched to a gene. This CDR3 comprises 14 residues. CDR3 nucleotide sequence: TGTGCCAGCAGCCACACCGGGACAGGGAGGGAGCAGTACTTC. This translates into CASSHTGTGREQYF.

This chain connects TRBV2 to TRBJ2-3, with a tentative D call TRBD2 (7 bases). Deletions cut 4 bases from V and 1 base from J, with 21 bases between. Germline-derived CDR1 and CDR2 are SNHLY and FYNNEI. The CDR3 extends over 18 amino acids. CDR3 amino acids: CASSGPGGGGFRTDTQYF. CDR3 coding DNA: TGTGCCAGCAGTGGTCCGGGGGGCGGGGGTTTCCGCACAGATACGCAGTATTTT.

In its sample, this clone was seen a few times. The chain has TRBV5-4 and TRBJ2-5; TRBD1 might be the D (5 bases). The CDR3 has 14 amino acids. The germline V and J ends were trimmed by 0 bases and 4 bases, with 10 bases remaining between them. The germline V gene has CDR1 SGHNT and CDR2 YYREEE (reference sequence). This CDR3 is CASSLVGAGETQYF. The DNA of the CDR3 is TGTGCCAGCAGCTTGGTTGGGGCCGGAGAGACCCAGTACTTC.

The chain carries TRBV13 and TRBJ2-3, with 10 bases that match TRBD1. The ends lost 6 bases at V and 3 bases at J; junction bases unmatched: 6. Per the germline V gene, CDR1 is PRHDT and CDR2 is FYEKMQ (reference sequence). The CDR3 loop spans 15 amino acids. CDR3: CASSSRTGGTDTQYF. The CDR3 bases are TGTGCCAGCAGTTCGCGGACAGGGGGGACAGATACGCAGTATTTT. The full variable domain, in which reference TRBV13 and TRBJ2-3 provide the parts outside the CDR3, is AAGVIQSPRHLIKEKRETATLKCYPIPRHDTVYWYQQGPGQDPQFLISFYEKMQSDKGSIPDRFSAQQFSDYHSELNMSSLELGDSALYFCASSSRTGGTDTQYFGPGTRLTVL.

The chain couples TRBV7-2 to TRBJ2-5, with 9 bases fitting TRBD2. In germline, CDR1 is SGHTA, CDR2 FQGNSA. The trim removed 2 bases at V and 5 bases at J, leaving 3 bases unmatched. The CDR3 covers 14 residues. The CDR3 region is CASSLSTSGETQYF. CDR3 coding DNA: TGTGCCAGCAGCTTATCAACTAGCGGGGAGACCCAGTACTTC.

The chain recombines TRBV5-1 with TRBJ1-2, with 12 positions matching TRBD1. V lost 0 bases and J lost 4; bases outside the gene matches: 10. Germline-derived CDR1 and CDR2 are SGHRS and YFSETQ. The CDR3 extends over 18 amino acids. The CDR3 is CASSLEGQGAITLYGYTF. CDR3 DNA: TGCGCCAGCAGCTTGGAGGGACAGGGGGCTATTACCCTCTATGGCTACACCTTC.

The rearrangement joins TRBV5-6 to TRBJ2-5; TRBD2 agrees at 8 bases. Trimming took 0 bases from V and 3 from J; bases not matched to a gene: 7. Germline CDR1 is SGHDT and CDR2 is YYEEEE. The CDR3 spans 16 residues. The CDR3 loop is CASSLGAGVREETQYF. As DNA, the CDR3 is TGTGCCAGCAGCTTGGGAGCGGGGGTAAGAGAAGAGACCCAGTACTTC.

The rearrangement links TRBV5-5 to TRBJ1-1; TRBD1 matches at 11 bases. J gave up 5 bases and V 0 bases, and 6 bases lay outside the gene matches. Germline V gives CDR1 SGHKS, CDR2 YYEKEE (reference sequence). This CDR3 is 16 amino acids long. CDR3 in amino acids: CASSLGGQGVKTEAFF. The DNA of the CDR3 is TGTGCCAGCAGCTTGGGGGGACAGGGGGTTAAGACTGAAGCTTTCTTT.

The chain's CDR3 is CATSRGGQRGADTQYF. The CDR3 coding sequence is TGTGCCACCAGCAGAGGGGGACAGAGAGGGGCAGATACGCAGTATTTT. The chain combines TRBV15 with TRBJ2-3; 7 positions match TRBD1. The CDR3 runs to 16 residues. The ends lost 1 base at V and 4 bases at J; junction bases unmatched: 8. Germline CDR1 LNHNV, CDR2 YYDKDF (reference sequence).

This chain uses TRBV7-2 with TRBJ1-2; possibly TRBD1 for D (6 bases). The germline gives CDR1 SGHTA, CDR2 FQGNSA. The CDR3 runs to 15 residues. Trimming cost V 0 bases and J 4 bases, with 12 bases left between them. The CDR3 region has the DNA TGTGCCAGCAGCTTAGCGCTAGACAGGAGCTATGGCTACACCTTC. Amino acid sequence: CASSLALDRSYGYTF.

The CDR3 region is CASSLNPREERGYTF. CDR3 nucleotide sequence: TGTGCCAGCAGCTTGAACCCCAGGGAAGAAAGAGGCTACACCTTC. The J gene is TRBJ1-2, the V gene TRBV7-3; D might be TRBD1 (5 bases). CDR1 and CDR2 (germline): SGHTA, FQGTGA. V was pared by 3 bases and J by 8 bases, with 19 bases between. The CDR3 sequence is 15 residues long.

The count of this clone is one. The CDR3 DNA is TGTGCCAGCAGTTTACTACTACAGGGAGCCCGACTATATGGCTACACCTTC. This translates into CASSLLLQGARLYGYTF. This rearrangement joins TRBV27 to TRBJ1-2, with D possibly matching TRBD1 (6 bases). Trimming took off 2 bases at V and 5 bases at J, with 21 bases between the two ends. CDR1 MNHEY and CDR2 SMNVEV come from the germline V gene (reference sequence). There are 17 residues in the CDR3.

The CDR3: CASPRDRGPNTGELFF. The DNA of the CDR3 is TGTGCCAGCCCCCGGGACAGGGGGCCGAACACCGGGGAGCTGTTTTTT. V is TRBV9 and J is TRBJ2-2; 12 bases are shared with TRBD1. The CDR3 extends over 16 amino acids. J gave up 0 bases and V 7 bases, and 4 bases lay outside the gene matches. Looked up from germline, CDR1 is SGDLS and CDR2 is YYNGEE.

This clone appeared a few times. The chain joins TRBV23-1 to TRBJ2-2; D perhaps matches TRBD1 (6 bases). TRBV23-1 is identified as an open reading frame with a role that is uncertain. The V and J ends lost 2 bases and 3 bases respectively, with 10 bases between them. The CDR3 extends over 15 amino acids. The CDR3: CASSQSTGHTGELFF. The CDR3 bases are TGCGCCAGCAGTCAAAGTACAGGGCACACCGGGGAGCTGTTTTTT.

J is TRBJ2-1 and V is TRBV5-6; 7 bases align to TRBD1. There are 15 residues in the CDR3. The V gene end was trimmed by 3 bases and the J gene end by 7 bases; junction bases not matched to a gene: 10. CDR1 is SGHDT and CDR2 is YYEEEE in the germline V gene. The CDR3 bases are TGTGCCAGCAGCTACACAGGGGCCCCTAGGAATGAGCAGTTCTTC. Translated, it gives CASSYTGAPRNEQFF.

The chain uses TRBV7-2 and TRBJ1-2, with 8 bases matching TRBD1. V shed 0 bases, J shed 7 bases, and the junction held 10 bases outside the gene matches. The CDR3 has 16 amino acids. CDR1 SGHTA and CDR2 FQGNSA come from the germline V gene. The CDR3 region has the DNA TGTGCCAGCAGCTTAGCGAACCGACAGGGGCTAGGTGGCTACACCTTC. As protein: CASSLANRQGLGGYTF.

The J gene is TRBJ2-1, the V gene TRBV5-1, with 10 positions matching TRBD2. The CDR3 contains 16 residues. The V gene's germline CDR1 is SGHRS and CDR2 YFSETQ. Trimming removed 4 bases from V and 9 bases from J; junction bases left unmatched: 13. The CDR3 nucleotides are TGCGCCAGCAGCCCTGGGGGAGCGGGGGGGCCGGGTGAGCAGTTCTTC. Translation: CASSPGGAGGPGEQFF.

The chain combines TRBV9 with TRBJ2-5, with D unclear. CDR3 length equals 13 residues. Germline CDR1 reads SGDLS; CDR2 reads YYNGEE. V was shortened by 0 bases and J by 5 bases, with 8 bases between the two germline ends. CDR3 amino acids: CASSVDQDETQYF. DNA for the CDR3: TGTGCCAGCAGCGTAGACCAGGATGAGACCCAGTACTTC.

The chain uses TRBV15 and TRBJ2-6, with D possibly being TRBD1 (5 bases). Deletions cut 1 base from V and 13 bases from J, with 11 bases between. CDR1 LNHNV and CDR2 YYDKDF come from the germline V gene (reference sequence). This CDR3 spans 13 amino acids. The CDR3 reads CATSRGQPSVLTF. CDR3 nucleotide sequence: TGTGCCACCAGCAGAGGACAGCCCAGTGTCCTGACTTTC.